The T cell receptor (beta chain) under discussion was sequenced for a study of blood T cell repertoires in COVID-19. Original data processing: Reference gene primer amplification yielded estimated nucleated cell counts. TCRdb's table, derived via immunoSEQ multiplex PCR, lists solely in-frame clones and lacks some. V and J calls and clone size come straight from that table; D and trimming were deduced from the DNA. The sample yields roughly 140,000 clones, around 84% seen once. This TCR derives from a man in his sixties with active or convalescent COVID-19. Sequencing was done on a sample of peripheral blood.

The DNA for the CDR3 is TGTGCCAGTAGTATCCTCGAGGGATTTAGAAACAATGAGCAGTTCTTC. It is translated as CASSILEGFRNNEQFF. The genes are TRBV19 and TRBJ2-1; the D gene is possibly TRBD2 (5 bases). The length of the CDR3 is 16 residues. Per the germline V gene, CDR1 is LNHDA and CDR2 is SQIVND (reference sequence). Trimming shortened V by 3 bases and J by 5 bases, and 17 bases separated the two germline ends.